This T cell receptor beta chain came from a study of blood T cell repertoires in COVID-19. Whole-study context: Some COVID-19 samples were acute and others convalescent; all came from the United States, Italy and Spain. In each case, the material was cDNA or gDNA derived from T cells, B-cell-depleted T cells, or PBMCs.

Per the germline V gene, CDR1 is MRHNA and CDR2 is SNTAGT. The CDR3 runs to 13 residues. V lost 3 bases, J lost 6 bases, and 4 bases stayed unmatched. As handled by the study authors: Counts of nucleated cells, estimated from reference gene primer amplification, were obtained. Repertoires were generated with immunoSEQ multiplex PCR, while TCRdb's copy carries only in-frame clones and drops some. The DNA was the basis for D and trimming; V, J and clone size are from that table. The table lists around 210,000 clones, about 90% of them singletons. This TCR was recovered from a man between 18 and 29 years old with active or convalescent COVID-19. Sequencing was done on a sample of peripheral blood. This chain connects TRBV6-4 to TRBJ1-2; TRBD1 matches at 7 bases. Written as DNA, the CDR3 is TGTGCCAGCAGTGAAGGGGGCGGGGATGGCTACACCTTC. Its translation is CASSEGGGDGYTF.